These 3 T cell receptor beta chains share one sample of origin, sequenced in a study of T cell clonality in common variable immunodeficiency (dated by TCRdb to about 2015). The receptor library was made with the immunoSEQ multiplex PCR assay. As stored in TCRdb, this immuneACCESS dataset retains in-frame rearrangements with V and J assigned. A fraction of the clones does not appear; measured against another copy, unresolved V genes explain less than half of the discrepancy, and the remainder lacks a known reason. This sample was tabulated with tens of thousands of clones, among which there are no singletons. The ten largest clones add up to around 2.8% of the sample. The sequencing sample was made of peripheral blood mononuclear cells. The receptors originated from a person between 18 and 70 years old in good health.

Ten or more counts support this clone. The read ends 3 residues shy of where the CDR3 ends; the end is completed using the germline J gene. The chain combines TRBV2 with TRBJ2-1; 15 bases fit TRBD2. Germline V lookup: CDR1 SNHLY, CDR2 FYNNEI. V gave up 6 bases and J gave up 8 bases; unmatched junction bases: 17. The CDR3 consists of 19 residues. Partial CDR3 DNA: TGTGCCAGCAGCCCAGGGACTAGCGGGGGGTTCAAAGGGCTCCATGAG. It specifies CASSPGTSGGFKGLHE. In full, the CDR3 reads CASSPGTSGGFKGLHEQFF.

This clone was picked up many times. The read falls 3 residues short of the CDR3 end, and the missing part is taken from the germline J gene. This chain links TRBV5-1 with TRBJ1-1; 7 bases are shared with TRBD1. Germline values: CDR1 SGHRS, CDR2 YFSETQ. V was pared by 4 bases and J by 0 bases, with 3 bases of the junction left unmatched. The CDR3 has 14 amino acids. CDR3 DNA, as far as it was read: TGCGCCAGCAGCCCAGGGGGACTGAACACTGAA. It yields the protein CASSPGGLNTE. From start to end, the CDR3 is CASSPGGLNTEAFF.

The DNA read from the CDR3 is TGCGCCAGCAAGATTAAGCGCGACGAG. It encodes CASKIKRDE. In full, the CDR3 is CASKIKRDEQYF. The chain combines TRBV5-1 with TRBJ2-7; D is ambiguous. The read terminates 3 residues ahead of where the CDR3 ends, so the germline J gene completes it. Germline V CDR1 and CDR2: SGHRS, YFSETQ. V dropped 6 bases and J dropped 5 bases, with 12 bases sitting between them. The CDR3 runs 12 residues.